The source of this T cell receptor (beta chain) is a study of blood T cell repertoires in COVID-19. Study background: COVID-19 samples, acute and convalescent, were from the United States, Italy and Spain.

The method was immunoSEQ multiplex PCR; TCRdb's version includes in-frame clones alone and lacks a portion of them. The data show tens of thousands of clones, around nine tenths seen once. V was cut by 4 bases and J by 10 bases, with 21 bases left in between. Looked up from germline, CDR1 is SGDLS and CDR2 is YYNGEE. This CDR3 is 15 amino acids long. Source material: peripheral blood. The V gene is TRBV9, the J gene TRBJ2-1, with a possible D match to TRBD1 (6 bases). This TCR derives from a human donor with active COVID-19. The donor label of this sample is uncertain. CDR3 in amino acids: CASSTGPTGPEEQFF. CDR3 nucleotides: TGTGCCAGCAGCACAGGGCCAACTGGTCCGGAGGAGCAGTTCTTC. Combining the CDR3 with reference TRBV9 and TRBJ2-1 gives the whole variable domain DSGVTQTPKHLITATGQRVTLRCSPRSGDLSVYWYQQSLDQGLQFLIQYYNGEERAKGNILERFSAQQFPDLHSELNLSSLELGDSALYFCASSTGPTGPEEQFFGPGTRLTVL.